This TCR beta chain originates from a study of OX40 agonist ivuxolimab in advanced cancers. Background on the study: Participants averaged approximately 65 years of age (range about 23 to 79) and were over 75% male. Patients achieving partial responses numbered three: one hepatocellular carcinoma case and two cutaneous melanoma cases. Findings and limits, study-wide: Among the lowest peripheral clonal expansion occurred in 0.1-3.0 mg/kg partial responders.

As regards this clone: Its specificity is unknown.

The data were produced by immunoSEQ multiplex PCR, yet TCRdb's version contains in-frame clones alone and is incomplete. The sample contains about 82,000 clones, 88% of which appear only once. The sequence derives from an adult with an advanced solid tumor such as melanoma, head and neck, liver or kidney cancer. The source was CD4+ or CD8+ T cells sorted from blood, collected in a trial of the OX40 agonist ivuxolimab.

The CDR3 coding sequence is TGTGCCAGCAGCACACAAGACCTTAGCAATGAGCAGTTCTTC. This encodes CASSTQDLSNEQFF. The chain carries TRBV9 and TRBJ2-1; D call uncertain. This CDR3 contains 14 residues. With 4 bases removed from V and 6 bases from J, the gap between germline ends came to 14 bases. Germline values: CDR1 SGDLS, CDR2 YYNGEE.